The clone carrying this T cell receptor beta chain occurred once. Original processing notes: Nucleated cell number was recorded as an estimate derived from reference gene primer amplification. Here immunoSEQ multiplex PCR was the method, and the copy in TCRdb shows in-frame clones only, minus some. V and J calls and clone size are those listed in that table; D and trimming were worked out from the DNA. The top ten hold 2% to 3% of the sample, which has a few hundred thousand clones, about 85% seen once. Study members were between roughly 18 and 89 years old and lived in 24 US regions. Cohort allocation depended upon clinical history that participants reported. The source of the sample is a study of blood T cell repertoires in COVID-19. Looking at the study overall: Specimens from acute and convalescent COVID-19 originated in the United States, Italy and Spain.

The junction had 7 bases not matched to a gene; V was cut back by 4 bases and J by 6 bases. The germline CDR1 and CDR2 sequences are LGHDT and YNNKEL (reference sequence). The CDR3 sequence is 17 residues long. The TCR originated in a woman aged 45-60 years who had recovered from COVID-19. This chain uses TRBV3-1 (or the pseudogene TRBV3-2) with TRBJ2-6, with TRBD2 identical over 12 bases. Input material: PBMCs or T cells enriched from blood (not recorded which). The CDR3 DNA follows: TGTGCCAGCAGCCGGCCTAGCGGGGGGGCTTTGGCCAACGTCCTGACTTTC. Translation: CASSRPSGGALANVLTF.